A selection of T cell receptor beta chains follows, all from one sample in a study of cytotoxic CD8 clonotypes in ibrutinib-treated CLL. Measured with immunoSEQ multiplex PCR; TCRdb has only the in-frame clones, and not every one. Of 130,000 or so clones listed, 80% to 90% are singletons. The sample consisted of PBMCs, taken after 24 months of ibrutinib treatment. Every receptor here comes from a human donor with chronic lymphocytic leukemia. Both conserved end residues are part of each CDR3. D genes are given only for firm matches. A clone size is listed for some rows: how often the clone was seen (once, few, many), or a class if it is expanded.

-	TRBD2	TRBV4-2	TRBJ2-1	TGTGCCAGCAGCCAAGATCCTGCGGGGGGGCGGAGTGAGCAGTTCTTC	CASSQDPAGGRSEQFF
many	-	TRBV7-2	TRBJ1-3	TGTGCCAGCAGCCAGGGAGGGGCATCCTCTGGAAACACCATATATTTT	CASSQGGASSGNTIYF
-	-	TRBV11-2	TRBJ1-2	TGTGCCAGCAGCTTAGACGGGAGGATTATGGAATATGGCTACACCTTC	CASSLDGRIMEYGYTF
-	-	TRBV18	TRBJ2-7	TGTGCCAGCTCACCACCGAGTTATCTGGGACACTCGTCCGAGCAGTACTTC	CASSPPSYLGHSSEQYF
-	-	TRBV6-6	TRBJ1-3	TGTGCCAGCAGCCAATCAGGAGGGGGAAACACCATATATTTT	CASSQSGGGNTIYF
-	-	TRBV4-1	TRBJ2-7	TGCGCCAGCAGCCAGTTCGCCCCCATCGCACCGGGATCCCCCTCCTACGAGCAGTACTTC	CASSQFAPIAPGSPSYEQYF
-	-	TRBV28	TRBJ2-7	TGTGCCAGCAATATGGAGGAACGGGGCGAGCAGTACTTC	CASNMEERGEQYF
-	-	TRBV7-9	TRBJ1-3	TGTGCCAGCAGCTTACCCTATAGGCTAGACCCCGGAAACACCATATATTTT	CASSLPYRLDPGNTIYF
-	-	TRBV28	TRBJ1-1	TGTGCCAGCCCGGGGGGGGCGAACACTGAAGCTTTCTTT	CASPGGANTEAFF
-	TRBD1	TRBV2	TRBJ1-1	TGTGCCAGCAGTGTTCTCGGACAGGGATCGTCTCCCACTGAAGCTTTCTTT	CASSVLGQGSSPTEAFF
-	-	TRBV19	TRBJ1-5	TGTGCCAGTAGTACCCCACGGGGCCCGAATCAGCCCCAGCATTTT	CASSTPRGPNQPQHF
-	-	TRBV29-1	TRBJ1-3	TGCAGCGTTAGTGAGGCGACTGGAAACACCATATATTTT	CSVSEATGNTIYF